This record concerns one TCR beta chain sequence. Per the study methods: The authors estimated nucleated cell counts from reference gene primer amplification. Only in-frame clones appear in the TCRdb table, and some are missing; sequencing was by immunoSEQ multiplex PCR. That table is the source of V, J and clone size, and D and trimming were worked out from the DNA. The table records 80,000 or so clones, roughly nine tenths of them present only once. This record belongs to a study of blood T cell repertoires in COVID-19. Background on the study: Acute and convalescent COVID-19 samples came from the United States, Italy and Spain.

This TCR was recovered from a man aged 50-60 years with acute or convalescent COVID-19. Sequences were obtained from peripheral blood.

CDR3 sequence reads: CASSQGARRGETQYF. CDR3 nucleotide sequence: TGTGCCAGTAGTCAGGGGGCCAGACGGGGCGAGACCCAGTACTTC. The chain couples TRBV19 to TRBJ2-5; 8 bases are a match to TRBD1. CDR3 length equals 15 residues. The germline CDR1 and CDR2 sequences are LNHDA and SQIVND (reference sequence). Trimming cost V 5 bases and J 5 bases; bases outside gene matches: 10.